This note documents a single T cell receptor beta chain sequence. The sample belongs to a study of T cell changes during pregnancy in multiple sclerosis. CDR3 size: 16 residues. Germline CDR1 and CDR2: SGHTA and FQGNSA. V shed 7 bases, J shed 4 bases, and the junction held 12 bases outside the gene matches. Repertoires were generated with immunoSEQ multiplex PCR, while TCRdb's copy carries only in-frame clones and drops some. The sample includes about 89,000 clones, 94% of them seen just once. The starting material was peripheral blood, obtained after pregnancy. The origin of this receptor is a female donor in good health, enrolled as a control in a pregnancy study. The chain combines TRBV7-2 with TRBJ2-1; 8 bases align to TRBD2. CDR3 amino acids: CASTVGSGLVYNEQFF. Written as DNA, the CDR3 is TGTGCCAGCACCGTAGGATCGGGACTAGTATACAATGAGCAGTTCTTC.